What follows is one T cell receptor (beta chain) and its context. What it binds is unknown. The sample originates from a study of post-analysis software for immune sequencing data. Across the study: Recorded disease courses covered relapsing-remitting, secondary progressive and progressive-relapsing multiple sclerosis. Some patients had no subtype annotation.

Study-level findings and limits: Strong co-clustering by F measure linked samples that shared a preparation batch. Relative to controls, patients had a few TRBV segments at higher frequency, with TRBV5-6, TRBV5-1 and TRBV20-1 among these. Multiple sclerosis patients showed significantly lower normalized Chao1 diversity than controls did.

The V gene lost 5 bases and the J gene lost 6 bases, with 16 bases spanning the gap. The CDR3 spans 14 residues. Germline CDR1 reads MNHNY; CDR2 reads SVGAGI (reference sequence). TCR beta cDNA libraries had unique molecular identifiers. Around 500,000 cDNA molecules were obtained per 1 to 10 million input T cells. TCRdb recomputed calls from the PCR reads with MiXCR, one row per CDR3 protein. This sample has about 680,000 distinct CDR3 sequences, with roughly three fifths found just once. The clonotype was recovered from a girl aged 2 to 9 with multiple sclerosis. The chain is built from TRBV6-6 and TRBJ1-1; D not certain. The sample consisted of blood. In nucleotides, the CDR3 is TGTGCCAGCAGTCACGCTACAGAGAGACCTGAAGCTTTCTTT. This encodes CASSHATERPEAFF.